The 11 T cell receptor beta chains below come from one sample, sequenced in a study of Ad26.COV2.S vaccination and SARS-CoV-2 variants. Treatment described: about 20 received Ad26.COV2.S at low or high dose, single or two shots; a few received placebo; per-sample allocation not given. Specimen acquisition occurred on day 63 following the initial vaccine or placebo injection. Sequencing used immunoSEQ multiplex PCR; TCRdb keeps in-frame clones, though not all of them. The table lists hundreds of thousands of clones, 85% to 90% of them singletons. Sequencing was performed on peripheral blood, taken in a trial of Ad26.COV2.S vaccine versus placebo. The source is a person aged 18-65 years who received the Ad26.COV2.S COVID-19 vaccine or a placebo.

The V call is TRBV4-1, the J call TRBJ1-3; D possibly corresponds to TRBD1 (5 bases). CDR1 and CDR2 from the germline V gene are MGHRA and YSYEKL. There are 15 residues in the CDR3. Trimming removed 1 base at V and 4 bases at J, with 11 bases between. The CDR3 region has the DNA TGCGCCAGCAGCCAAGCCCCGCAGGGCGGAAACACCATATATTTT. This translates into CASSQAPQGGNTIYF.

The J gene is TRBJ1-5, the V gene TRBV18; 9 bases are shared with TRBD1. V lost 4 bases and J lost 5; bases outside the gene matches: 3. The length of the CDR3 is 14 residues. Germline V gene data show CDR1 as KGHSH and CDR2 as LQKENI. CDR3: CASSQTGGDQPQHF. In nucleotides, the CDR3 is TGTGCCAGCTCACAGACAGGGGGAGATCAGCCCCAGCATTTT.

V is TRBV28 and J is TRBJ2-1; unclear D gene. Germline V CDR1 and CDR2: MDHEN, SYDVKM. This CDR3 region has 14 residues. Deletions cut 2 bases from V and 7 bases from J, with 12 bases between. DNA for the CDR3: TGTGCCAGCAGTTTACTCGCGGTGTTGAATGAGCAGTTCTTC. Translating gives CASSLLAVLNEQFF.

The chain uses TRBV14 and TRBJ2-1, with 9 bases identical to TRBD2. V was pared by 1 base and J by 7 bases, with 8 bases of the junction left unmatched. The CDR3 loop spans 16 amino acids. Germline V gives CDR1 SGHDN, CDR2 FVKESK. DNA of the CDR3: TGTGCCAGCAGCCAAGGGGGTAGCGGGGGCCAAAATGAGCAGTTCTTC. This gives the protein CASSQGGSGGQNEQFF.

CDR3 bases: TGTGCCAGTAGTATAGATAGGGGGGGCCGGAATGAGCAGTTCTTC. This gives the protein CASSIDRGGRNEQFF. The V gene is TRBV19, the J gene TRBJ2-1; possibly TRBD2 for D (7 bases). V lost 0 bases to trimming and J lost 7 bases, with 13 bases between them. Looked up from germline, CDR1 is LNHDA and CDR2 is SQIVND (reference sequence). This CDR3 spans 15 amino acids.

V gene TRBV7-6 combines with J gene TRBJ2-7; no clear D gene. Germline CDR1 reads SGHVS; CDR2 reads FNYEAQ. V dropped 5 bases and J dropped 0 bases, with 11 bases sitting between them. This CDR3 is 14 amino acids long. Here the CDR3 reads CASSQIISSYEQYF. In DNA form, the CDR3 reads TGTGCCAGCAGCCAGATAATCAGCTCCTACGAGCAGTACTTC.

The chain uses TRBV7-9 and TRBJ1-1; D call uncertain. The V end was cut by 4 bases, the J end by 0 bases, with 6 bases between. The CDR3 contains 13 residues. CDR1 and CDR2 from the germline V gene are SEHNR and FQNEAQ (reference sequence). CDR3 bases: TGTGCCAGCAGCTCAAGTCTGAACACTGAAGCTTTCTTT. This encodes CASSSSLNTEAFF.

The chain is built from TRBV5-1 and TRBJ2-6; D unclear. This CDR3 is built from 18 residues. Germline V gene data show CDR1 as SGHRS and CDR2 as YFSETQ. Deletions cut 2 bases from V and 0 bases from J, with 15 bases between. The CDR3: CASSFIRPGVSGANVLTF. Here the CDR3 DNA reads TGCGCCAGCAGCTTTATTCGTCCGGGTGTCTCTGGGGCCAACGTCCTGACTTTC.

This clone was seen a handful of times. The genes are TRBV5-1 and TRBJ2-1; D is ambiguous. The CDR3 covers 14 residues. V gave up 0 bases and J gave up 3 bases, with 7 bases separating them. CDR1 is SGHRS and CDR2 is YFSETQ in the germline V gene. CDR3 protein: CASSLAASYNEQFF. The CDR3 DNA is TGCGCCAGCAGCTTGGCCGCCAGCTACAATGAGCAGTTCTTC.

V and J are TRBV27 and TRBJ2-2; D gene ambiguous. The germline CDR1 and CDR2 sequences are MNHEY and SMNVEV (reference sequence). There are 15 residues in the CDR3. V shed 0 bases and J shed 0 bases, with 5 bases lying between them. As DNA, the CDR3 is TGTGCCAGCAGTTTATCGAGCGCGAACACCGGGGAGCTGTTTTTT. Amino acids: CASSLSSANTGELFF.

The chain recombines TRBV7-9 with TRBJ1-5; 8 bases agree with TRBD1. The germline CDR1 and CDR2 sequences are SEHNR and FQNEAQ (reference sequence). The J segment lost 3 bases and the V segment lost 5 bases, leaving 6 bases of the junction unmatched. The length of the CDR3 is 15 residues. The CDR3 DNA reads TGTGCCAGCAGCGGGACAGGCAACCTCAATCAGCCCCAGCATTTT. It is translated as CASSGTGNLNQPQHF.